This is a list of T cell receptor beta chains from one sample in a study of persistence of HIV-infected CD4 T cells. Produced via immunoSEQ multiplex PCR; TCRdb's table is partial and in-frame only. The data show approximately 39,000 clones, approximately 85% seen once. Antigens of these TCRs are unknown. This specimen consisted of cultured CD4+ T cells from PBMCs, obtained from a patient who received antiretroviral therapy. The receptors here all came from an adult with HIV. The donor label of this sample is uncertain. CDR3s include the opening cysteine and the closing phenylalanine or tryptophan. The D gene is left open where the match is weak. Some rows mark clone size as missing; the rest say once, few, many or name a class of expanded clone.

CDR3 DNA | CDR3 protein | clone size | D gene | J gene | V gene
TGTGCCAGTAGCCTCACCGGGTTTGGGATGGAACTGTTTTTT | CASSLTGFGMELFF | NA | NA | TRBJ1-4 | TRBV19
TGTGCTAGTGGTTTGGGCCCCTCTGGGGCCAACGTCCTGACTTTC | CASGLGPSGANVLTF | NA | NA | TRBJ2-6 | TRBV12-5
TGCGCCAGCAGAACCGCACAGGGGGGCACCGGGGAGCTGTTTTTT | CASRTAQGGTGELFF | NA | TRBD1 | TRBJ2-2 | TRBV5-1
TGTGCCAGCAGCTTAGGAGTAGGGGGGTTGACGGATACGCAGTATTTT | CASSLGVGGLTDTQYF | NA | NA | TRBJ2-3 | TRBV11-3
TGTGCCAGTAGTAAGGACAGGGAGCAGCCCCAGCATTTT | CASSKDREQPQHF | NA | TRBD1 | TRBJ1-5 | TRBV19
TGTGCCAGCAGTGGACAGGGGGCAGGTGGCTACACCTTC | CASSGQGAGGYTF | NA | TRBD1 | TRBJ1-2 | TRBV2
TGTGCCAGCATTCCCACTAGCGAGCTAACAGATACGCAGTATTTT | CASIPTSELTDTQYF | once | TRBD2 | TRBJ2-3 | TRBV2
TGTGCCAGTAACCAGCATGAGACAGCAAAAGTCTATGGCTACACCTTC | CASNQHETAKVYGYTF | NA | NA | TRBJ1-2 | TRBV19
TGTGCCTGGAGTCCGGGACAGGGGGGTAGAGATACGCAGTATTTT | CAWSPGQGGRDTQYF | NA | TRBD1 | TRBJ2-3 | TRBV30
TGCGCCAGCAGCCAAGAAAGGTCGCTGGGGGTCAAAAACATTCAGTACTTC | CASSQERSLGVKNIQYF | NA | NA | TRBJ2-4 | TRBV4-1
TGCAGTGCTAGTCGTTCCGGGGGGGGCCTCCAAGAGACCCAGTACTTC | CSASRSGGGLQETQYF | NA | TRBD2 | TRBJ2-5 | TRBV20-1
TGTGCCAGCAGCCATCCGCTTAGACTAGCGGGGGAATTCCAAGAGACCCAGTACTTC | CASSHPLRLAGEFQETQYF | NA | TRBD2 | TRBJ2-5 | TRBV6-2/TRBV6-3
TGTGCCAGTAGACCCGGCAGGGGGGCCAACGTCCTGACTTTC | CASRPGRGANVLTF | NA | NA | TRBJ2-6 | TRBV19
TGCGCCAGCAGCGAAGGACGGCTCGGGAACACTGAAGCTTTCTTT | CASSEGRLGNTEAFF | NA | NA | TRBJ1-1 | TRBV5-1
TGTGCCAGCGGGAACAGGGGCACAGATACGCAGTATTTT | CASGNRGTDTQYF | once | NA | TRBJ2-3 | TRBV19
TGTGCCAGCAGCCAAGGTAGCGGGCCGTCCTACGAGCAGTACTTC | CASSQGSGPSYEQYF | NA | TRBD2 | TRBJ2-7 | TRBV7-8
TGTGCCATCAGTGAGGGGTCAGGGTACACTGAAGCTTTCTTT | CAISEGSGYTEAFF | NA | NA | TRBJ1-1 | TRBV10-3
TGTGCCAGCAGTTTCCCGGGACAGGGGGTCTACGAGCAGTACTTC | CASSFPGQGVYEQYF | once | TRBD1 | TRBJ2-7 | TRBV27
TGTGCCAGCAGTGAAGCGGGATTCTCTGGAAACACCATATATTTT | CASSEAGFSGNTIYF | NA | NA | TRBJ1-3 | TRBV6-1
TGTGCCAGCAGTTCCCCGAGCTCCTACGAGCAGTACTTC | CASSSPSSYEQYF | once | NA | TRBJ2-7 | TRBV12-3/TRBV12-4
TGTGCCAGCAGTTTCCGACAGGGCGCTGAAGCTTTCTTT | CASSFRQGAEAFF | NA | TRBD1 | TRBJ1-1 | TRBV12-3/TRBV12-4
TGTGCCAGCAGCGGATCCGGGGGGGCGGAGGAGCTGTTTTTT | CASSGSGGAEELFF | NA | TRBD2 | TRBJ2-2 | TRBV7-3
TGTGCCAGTAGCCCCCAGACAGGTAGGAATCAGCCCCAGCATTTT | CASSPQTGRNQPQHF | NA | NA | TRBJ1-5 | TRBV19
TGTGCCAGCAGCGCGGACAGGGTGTCTGGGGCCAACGTCCTGACTTTC | CASSADRVSGANVLTF | NA | TRBD1 | TRBJ2-6 | TRBV7-9
TGTGCCATCAGTACAGCCCCCTCCTACAATGAGCAGTTCTTC | CAISTAPSYNEQFF | NA | NA | TRBJ2-1 | TRBV10-3
TGTGCCAGCAGCCCGCGGGGGAGGAAGCAAGAGACCCAGTACTTC | CASSPRGRKQETQYF | NA | TRBD2 | TRBJ2-5 | TRBV5-4
TGTGCCAGCAGCCCCCGGACTAGCGGGGGGGAGCAGTTCTTC | CASSPRTSGGEQFF | NA | TRBD2 | TRBJ2-1 | TRBV9
TGTGCCAGCAGTTTAGCCAGGGACACTGAAGCTTTCTTT | CASSLARDTEAFF | NA | NA | TRBJ1-1 | TRBV12-3/TRBV12-4
TGTGCCAGCAGGGAGGGACTAGCTCAGGCGGATGAGCAGTTCTTC | CASREGLAQADEQFF | NA | TRBD2 | TRBJ2-1 | TRBV2
TGTGCCAGCAGCCAATCCGGGACAGGGGAAAATGAGCAGTTCTTC | CASSQSGTGENEQFF | NA | TRBD1 | TRBJ2-1 | TRBV3-1/TRBV3-2
TGCGCCAGCAGCCGGACGGGGAACACTGAAGCTTTCTTT | CASSRTGNTEAFF | NA | NA | TRBJ1-1 | TRBV5-1
TGTGCCACCAATCGGGACGGCAATCAGCCCCAGCATTTT | CATNRDGNQPQHF | NA | NA | TRBJ1-5 | TRBV7-9
TGTGCCTGGAGAGGGCTTGGGGGGCCTTTGAACACCGGGGAGCTGTTTTTT | CAWRGLGGPLNTGELFF | once | NA | TRBJ2-2 | TRBV30
TGTGCCAGCAGCTTAAACAGGGGGCGAGGAGGAAACACCATATATTTT | CASSLNRGRGGNTIYF | few | TRBD1 | TRBJ1-3 | TRBV13
TGTGCCAGCAATTACAACCCTGATTCACCCCTCCACTTT | CASNYNPDSPLHF | NA | NA | TRBJ1-6 | TRBV2